This TCR beta chain was sequenced for a study of CD8 T cells in ankylosing spondylitis. It was by quantitative 5'-RACE with molecular barcodes that TCR beta libraries were made. TCRdb reprocessed the 5' RACE reads with MiXCR, giving one entry per CDR3 protein. Here the sample spans roughly 700,000 distinct CDR3 sequences, under 20% being singletons. Study-level points and caveats: Seemingly characteristic of ankylosing spondylitis blood was a TCR beta motif consisting of about 8 highly homologous variants.

This clonotype appeared many times. Its specificity is unknown. This TCR was sampled from a male donor with ankylosing spondylitis. The sample was blood, either unsorted or a sorted T cell fraction (not recorded which).

CDR3 DNA: TGCAGTGCTAGAAACCGGGACAGGCTCTACAATGAGCAGTTCTTC. Its protein product is CSARNRDRLYNEQFF. The chain combines TRBV20-1 with TRBJ2-1; 8 nucleotides line up with TRBD1. CDR3 length: 15 amino acids. The germline CDR1 and CDR2 sequences are DFQATT and SNEGSKA (reference sequence). V was clipped by 2 bases and J by 3 bases; unmatched bases: 6.